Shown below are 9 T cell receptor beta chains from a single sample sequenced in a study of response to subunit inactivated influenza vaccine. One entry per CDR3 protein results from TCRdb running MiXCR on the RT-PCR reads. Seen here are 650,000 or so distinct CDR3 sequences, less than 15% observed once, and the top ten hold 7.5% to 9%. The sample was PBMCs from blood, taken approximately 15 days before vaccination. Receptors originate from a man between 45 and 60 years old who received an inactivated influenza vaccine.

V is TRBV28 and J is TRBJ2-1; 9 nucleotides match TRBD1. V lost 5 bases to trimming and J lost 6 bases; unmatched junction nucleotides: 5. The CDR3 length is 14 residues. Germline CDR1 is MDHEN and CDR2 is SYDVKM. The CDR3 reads CASSGTGYGNEQFF. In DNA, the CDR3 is TGTGCCAGCAGTGGGACAGGGTATGGCAATGAGCAGTTCTTC.

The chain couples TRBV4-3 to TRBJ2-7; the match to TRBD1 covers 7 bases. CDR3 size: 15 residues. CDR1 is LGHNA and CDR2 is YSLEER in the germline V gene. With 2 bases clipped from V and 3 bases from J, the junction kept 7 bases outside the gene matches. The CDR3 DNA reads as TGCGCCAGCAGCCAAAAGACAGGGTCTATCTACGAGCAGTACTTC. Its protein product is CASSQKTGSIYEQYF.

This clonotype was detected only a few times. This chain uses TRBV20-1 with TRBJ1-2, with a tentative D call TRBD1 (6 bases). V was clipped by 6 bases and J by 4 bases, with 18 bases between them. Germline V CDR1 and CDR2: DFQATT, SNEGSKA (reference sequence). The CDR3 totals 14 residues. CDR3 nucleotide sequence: TGCAGTGCGGAAGAAAAAACAGGGCTCTATGGCTACACCTTC. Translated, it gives CSAEEKTGLYGYTF.

CDR3 in DNA: TGTGCCACCAGCAAGACAGGGCTCCAAGAGACCCAGTACTTC. It encodes CATSKTGLQETQYF. The chain carries TRBV15 and TRBJ2-5; 7 bases map to TRBD1. This CDR3 has 14 residues. Per the germline V gene, CDR1 is LNHNV and CDR2 is YYDKDF (reference sequence). Trimming at V came to 4 bases and at J to 1 base, leaving 3 bases not matched to a gene. Filled out from reference TRBV15 and TRBJ2-5, the complete variable domain reads DAMVIQNPRYQVTQFGKPVTLSCSQTLNHNVMYWYQQKSSQAPKLLFHYYDKDFNNEADTPDNFQSRRPNTSFCFLDIRSPGLGDTAMYLCATSKTGLQETQYFGPGTRLLVL.

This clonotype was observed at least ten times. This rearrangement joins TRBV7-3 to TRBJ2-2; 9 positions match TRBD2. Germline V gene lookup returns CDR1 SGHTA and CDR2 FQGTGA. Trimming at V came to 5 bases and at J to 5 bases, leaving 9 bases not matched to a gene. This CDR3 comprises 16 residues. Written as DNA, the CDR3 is TGTGCCAGCAGCCGAATAGCGGGAGCGGGTACCGGGGAGCTGTTTTTT. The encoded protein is CASSRIAGAGTGELFF.

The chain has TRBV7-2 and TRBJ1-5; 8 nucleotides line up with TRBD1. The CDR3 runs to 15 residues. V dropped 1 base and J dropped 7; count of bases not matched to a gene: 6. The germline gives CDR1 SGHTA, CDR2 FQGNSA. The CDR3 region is CASSLGGQVGQPQHF. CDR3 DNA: TGTGCCAGCAGCTTAGGGGGACAGGTTGGGCAGCCCCAGCATTTT.

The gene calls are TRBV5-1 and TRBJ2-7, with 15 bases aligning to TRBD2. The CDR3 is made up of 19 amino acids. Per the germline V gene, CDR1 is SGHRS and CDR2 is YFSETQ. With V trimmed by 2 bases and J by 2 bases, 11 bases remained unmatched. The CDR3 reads CASSFLPGRTSGRAYEQYF. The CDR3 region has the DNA TGCGCCAGCAGCTTTCTGCCGGGGAGGACTAGCGGGAGGGCCTACGAGCAGTACTTC.

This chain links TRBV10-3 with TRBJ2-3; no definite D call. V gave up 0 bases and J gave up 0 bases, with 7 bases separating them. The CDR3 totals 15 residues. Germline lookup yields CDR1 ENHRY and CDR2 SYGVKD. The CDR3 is CAISESASSTDTQYF. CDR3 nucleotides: TGTGCCATCAGTGAGTCAGCCAGCAGCACAGATACGCAGTATTTT.

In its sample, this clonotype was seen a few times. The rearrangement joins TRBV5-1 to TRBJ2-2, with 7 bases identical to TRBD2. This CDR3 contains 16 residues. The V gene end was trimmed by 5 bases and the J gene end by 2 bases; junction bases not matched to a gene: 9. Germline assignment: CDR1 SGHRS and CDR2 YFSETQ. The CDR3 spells CASRISAGSNTGELFF. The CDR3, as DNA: TGCGCCAGCAGAATCTCAGCGGGGTCTAACACCGGGGAGCTGTTTTTT.